This TCR beta chain was sequenced during a study of CD8+CD57+ T cells in acquired aplastic anemia. There are 16 residues in the CDR3. Germline-derived CDR1 and CDR2 are SGHKS and YYEKEE (reference sequence). J gave up 7 bases and V 5 bases, and 16 bases lay outside the gene matches. This clonotype has a count of ten or more. Whoever was chosen for sequencing had shown CD8+CD57+ cell expansion by flow cytometry. The template for TCR beta VDJ and CDR3 sequence profiling was genomic DNA. One entry per CDR3 protein results from TCRdb running MiXCR on the reads. The table shows 150,000 to 200,000 distinct CDR3 sequences, with less than 50% occurring only once.

This receptor was taken from a human donor with aplastic anemia. The chain combines TRBV5-5 with TRBJ1-2; 8 positions match TRBD1. Sequences were obtained from sorted CD4+, CD8+, or CD8+CD57+ T cells (not recorded which) from PBMCs. The CDR3 is CASSPKTQTGVGGYTF. CDR3 DNA: TGTGCCAGCAGTCCTAAAACTCAGACAGGGGTGGGTGGCTACACCTTC.